The sequence of this TCR beta chain was determined in a study of blood T cell repertoires in COVID-19. On the study more broadly: Nucleic acid was either cDNA or gDNA, and it came from T cells, B-cell-depleted T cells, or PBMCs.

Sequenced by immunoSEQ multiplex PCR; TCRdb stores in-frame clones only, minus some. The table lists some 74,000 clones, approximately 80% of them singletons. The CDR3 contains 16 residues. V dropped 0 bases and J dropped 6; count of bases not matched to a gene: 9. Germline CDR1 is MGHRA and CDR2 is YSYEKL. The source is a man at least 80 years old with acute or convalescent COVID-19. The sequenced material came from peripheral blood. This chain uses TRBV4-1 with TRBJ1-2; 8 bases map to TRBD1. CDR3 sequence (DNA): TGCGCCAGCAGCCAAGATGGGGCAGGGGGCTTAAATGGCTACACCTTC. Translation gives CASSQDGAGGLNGYTF.